Listed below are T cell receptor beta chains from one sample, sequenced in a study of cytomegalovirus exposure and HLA in healthy donors. The method was immunoSEQ multiplex PCR; TCRdb's version includes in-frame clones alone and lacks a portion of them. This table has roughly 120,000 clones, about 80% appearing once. The sample taken for sequencing was PBMCs. Receptors were obtained from a man aged 30-40 years in good health and CMV-seronegative. Both conserved end residues are part of each CDR3. The D gene is left open where the match is weak. Clone size is given for some rows only: seen once, a few or many times, or a class if the clone is expanded.

j_gene: TRBJ1-3
len: 17
d_gene: -
v_gene: TRBV7-9
abundance: few
CDR3nt: TGTGCCATCAAGACCCCGGACAAAAGGAGCTCTGGAAACACCATATATTTT
CDR3aa: CAIKTPDKRSSGNTIYF

j_gene: TRBJ2-3
len: 14
d_gene: -
v_gene: TRBV19
abundance: -
CDR3nt: TGTGCCAGTAGTATGACGGGAGCCACAGATACGCAGTATTTT
CDR3aa: CASSMTGATDTQYF

j_gene: TRBJ2-6
len: 14
d_gene: -
v_gene: TRBV6-1
abundance: -
CDR3nt: TGTGCCAGCGGGCCAGTTAATGGGGCCAACGTCCTGACTTTC
CDR3aa: CASGPVNGANVLTF

j_gene: TRBJ1-1
len: 16
d_gene: -
v_gene: TRBV5-1
abundance: -
CDR3nt: TGCGCCAGCAGCCCCAACGCGGGCGTTGGGAACACTGAAGCTTTCTTT
CDR3aa: CASSPNAGVGNTEAFF

j_gene: TRBJ2-7
len: 17
d_gene: TRBD2
v_gene: TRBV10-3
abundance: -
CDR3nt: TGTGCCATCAGCTCAGGACTAGCGGGGGGGTTCGCCTACGAGCAGTACTTC
CDR3aa: CAISSGLAGGFAYEQYF

j_gene: TRBJ2-7
len: 12
d_gene: -
v_gene: TRBV11-2
abundance: -
CDR3nt: TGTGCCAGCAGCCCTACCGGCTACGAGCAGTACTTC
CDR3aa: CASSPTGYEQYF

j_gene: TRBJ2-7
len: 14
d_gene: -
v_gene: TRBV6-5
abundance: -
CDR3nt: TGTGCCAGCAGACGAGGGCGGGTGTCCTACGAGCAGTACTTC
CDR3aa: CASRRGRVSYEQYF

j_gene: TRBJ2-7
len: 11
d_gene: -
v_gene: TRBV2
abundance: -
CDR3nt: TGTGCCAGCAGTGATTCTTACGAGCAGTACTTC
CDR3aa: CASSDSYEQYF

j_gene: TRBJ2-5
len: 14
d_gene: TRBD2
v_gene: TRBV29-1
abundance: once
CDR3nt: TGCAGCGTTGCTTTAGCGGGAGGAAGAGAGACCCAGTACTTC
CDR3aa: CSVALAGGRETQYF

j_gene: TRBJ2-7
len: 17
d_gene: -
v_gene: TRBV10-2
abundance: -
CDR3nt: TGCGCCAGCAGTGTTAGCCCAAGCTTGGCCATACTCTACGAGCAGTACTTC
CDR3aa: CASSVSPSLAILYEQYF

j_gene: TRBJ2-3
len: 17
d_gene: -
v_gene: TRBV5-5
abundance: -
CDR3nt: TGTGCCAGCAGCTTGTTGGTGGCGGGATCTAGCACAGATACGCAGTATTTT
CDR3aa: CASSLLVAGSSTDTQYF

j_gene: TRBJ2-3
len: 16
d_gene: TRBD2
v_gene: TRBV4-3
abundance: few
CDR3nt: TGCGCCAGCAGCCGACGACTAGCGGGAGTCACAGATACGCAGTATTTT
CDR3aa: CASSRRLAGVTDTQYF

j_gene: TRBJ2-7
len: 15
d_gene: TRBD2
v_gene: TRBV7-9
abundance: -
CDR3nt: TGTGCCAGCAGCTCTGACGGGACTAGCGGGGAGGGGCAGTACTTC
CDR3aa: CASSSDGTSGEGQYF

j_gene: TRBJ1-1
len: 13
d_gene: -
v_gene: TRBV27
abundance: few
CDR3nt: TGTGCCAGCAGTCGCCGACAGGACACTGAAGCTTTCTTT
CDR3aa: CASSRRQDTEAFF

j_gene: TRBJ2-5
len: 16
d_gene: TRBD2
v_gene: TRBV4-1
abundance: -
CDR3nt: TGCGCCAGCAGCCAAGTCCAACTAGCGAGAAAAGAGACCCAGTACTTC
CDR3aa: CASSQVQLARKETQYF

j_gene: TRBJ2-5
len: 16
d_gene: TRBD1
v_gene: TRBV9
abundance: -
CDR3nt: TGTGCCAGCAGCCCCCCTCGGCAGGGGGTAAGAGAGACCCAGTACTTC
CDR3aa: CASSPPRQGVRETQYF

j_gene: TRBJ2-7
len: 11
d_gene: -
v_gene: TRBV7-9
abundance: -
CDR3nt: TGTGCCAGCAGCTTAGACTGGGAGCAGTACTTC
CDR3aa: CASSLDWEQYF

j_gene: TRBJ2-7
len: 13
d_gene: -
v_gene: TRBV5-6
abundance: -
CDR3nt: TGTGCCAGCAGCGTTAGCGTTTCCTACGAGCAGTACTTC
CDR3aa: CASSVSVSYEQYF

j_gene: TRBJ2-1
len: 15
d_gene: -
v_gene: TRBV7-8
abundance: -
CDR3nt: TGTGCCAGCAGTATAGAGCGGGCCTCCTACAATGAGCAGTTCTTC
CDR3aa: CASSIERASYNEQFF

j_gene: TRBJ2-5
len: 13
d_gene: -
v_gene: TRBV27
abundance: -
CDR3nt: TGTGCCAGCAGTAGAGGGACTCTAGAGACCCAGTACTTC
CDR3aa: CASSRGTLETQYF

j_gene: TRBJ1-5
len: 13
d_gene: -
v_gene: TRBV2
abundance: few
CDR3nt: TGTGCCAGCACACCAGGCCGCAATCAGCCCCAGCATTTT
CDR3aa: CASTPGRNQPQHF

j_gene: TRBJ1-1
len: 16
d_gene: -
v_gene: TRBV25-1
abundance: once
CDR3nt: TGTGCCAGCAGTGAACTCTTTCAAGGGGGGAACACTGAAGCTTTCTTT
CDR3aa: CASSELFQGGNTEAFF

j_gene: TRBJ2-3
len: 15
d_gene: TRBD2
v_gene: TRBV6-1
abundance: once
CDR3nt: TGTGCCAGCAGGGAAGCGGGAGCTACCTTAGTTGCAGAGTATTTT
CDR3aa: CASREAGATLVAEYF

j_gene: TRBJ2-2
len: 16
d_gene: TRBD2
v_gene: TRBV12-5
abundance: -
CDR3nt: TGTGCTAGTGGTCTAGGACTAGCGGGGAACACCGGGGAGCTGTTTTTT
CDR3aa: CASGLGLAGNTGELFF

j_gene: TRBJ2-1
len: 18
d_gene: -
v_gene: TRBV21-1
abundance: -
CDR3nt: TGTGCCAGCAGCAAAGGGGACAGGCCTAGCGGCTCCTACAATGAGCAGTTCTTC
CDR3aa: CASSKGDRPSGSYNEQFF

j_gene: TRBJ2-2
len: 18
d_gene: -
v_gene: TRBV21-1
abundance: -
CDR3nt: TGTGCCAGCAGCAAATTCCCCAGGGGGCTTAATCACACCGGGGAGCTGTTTTTT
CDR3aa: CASSKFPRGLNHTGELFF

j_gene: TRBJ1-5
len: 18
d_gene: TRBD1
v_gene: TRBV12-5
abundance: -
CDR3nt: TGTGCTAGTGGTTTGGTTGTGGGACAGGCGTATAGCAATCAGCCCCAGCATTTT
CDR3aa: CASGLVVGQAYSNQPQHF

j_gene: TRBJ1-1
len: 16
d_gene: -
v_gene: TRBV11-2
abundance: -
CDR3nt: TGTGCCAGCAGCTTAGATTTGGTGCGGGGGGCCACTGAAGCTTTCTTT
CDR3aa: CASSLDLVRGATEAFF

j_gene: TRBJ1-1
len: 11
d_gene: TRBD1
v_gene: TRBV20-1
abundance: -
CDR3nt: TGCGGGGGACAGGAAAACACTGAAGCTTTCTTT
CDR3aa: CGGQENTEAFF

j_gene: TRBJ2-1
len: 19
d_gene: TRBD1
v_gene: TRBV11-3
abundance: once
CDR3nt: TGTGCCAGCAGCTTAGATCAGGGCGGGACAGGTCGCTCCTACAATGAGCAGTTCTTC
CDR3aa: CASSLDQGGTGRSYNEQFF

j_gene: TRBJ2-5
len: 12
d_gene: -
v_gene: TRBV27
abundance: once
CDR3nt: TGTGCCAGCAGTCCTCTAGGAGAGACCCAGTACTTC
CDR3aa: CASSPLGETQYF

j_gene: TRBJ2-1
len: 18
d_gene: -
v_gene: TRBV7-9
abundance: once
CDR3nt: TGTGCCAGCAGCTTCCCTAAAACAGCGGATAGTGGGTACAATGAGCAGTTCTTC
CDR3aa: CASSFPKTADSGYNEQFF

j_gene: TRBJ2-2
len: 15
d_gene: -
v_gene: TRBV5-4
abundance: -
CDR3nt: TGTGCCAGCAGCCCCCGACGGGGAGAGACCGGGGAGCTGTTTTTT
CDR3aa: CASSPRRGETGELFF